Following are 13 T cell receptor beta chains from one sample sequenced in a study of T cell repertoires and Cas9 in healthy adults. Measured with immunoSEQ multiplex PCR; TCRdb has only the in-frame clones, and not every one. This table holds approximately 22,000 clones, around 93% found once. Sequences were obtained from CD4+ effector T cells (CD127+, CD25-, CD137-, CD154-) from PBMCs; culture status not recorded. These receptor sequences come from a human donor in good health.

For this clone: This CDR3 is missing its conserved last phenylalanine or tryptophan, likely due to a read error. This rearrangement joins TRBV5-6 to TRBJ2-7; perhaps D is TRBD1 or TRBD2 (5 bases each). V was cut by 4 bases and J by 2 bases, with 16 bases left in between. CDR1 SGHDT and CDR2 YYEEEE come from the germline V gene. The CDR3 totals 15 residues. The CDR3 protein is CASSTGTPGAYEQYL. DNA of the CDR3: TGTGCCAGCAGCACCGGGACCCCTGGGGCCTACGAGCAGTACCTC.

Only a few counts were recorded for this clone. The chain has TRBV5-8 and TRBJ1-1; D ambiguous. V lost 5 bases and J lost 1, with 15 bases in between. Germline V gene data show CDR1 as SGHTS and CDR2 as YDEGEE. This CDR3 region has 15 residues. In DNA, the CDR3 is TGTGCCAGCAGATACCATCCCCGCGGGAACACTGAAGCTTTCTTT. It translates to CASRYHPRGNTEAFF. Full variable domain (rest looked up from reference TRBV5-8 and TRBJ1-1): EAGVTQSPTHLIKTRGQQATLRCSPISGHTSVYWYQQALGLGLQFLLWYDEGEERNRGNFPPRFSGRQFPNYSSELNVNALELEDSALYLCASRYHPRGNTEAFFGQGTRLTVV.

The chain combines TRBV28 with TRBJ1-2, with a weak D call TRBD1 (5 bases). Germline loops: CDR1 MDHEN, CDR2 SYDVKM. The length of the CDR3 is 15 residues. Trimming took 6 bases from V and 0 from J, leaving 14 bases between them. The CDR3 loop reads CASSSEGPSNYGYTF. In DNA form, the CDR3 reads TGTGCCAGCAGCTCGGAGGGGCCTTCTAACTATGGCTACACCTTC.

The chain is built from TRBV5-6 and TRBJ2-7; possibly TRBD1 for D (5 bases). CDR1 SGHDT and CDR2 YYEEEE come from the germline V gene. With 5 bases removed from V and 3 bases from J, the gap between germline ends came to 9 bases. There are 12 residues in the CDR3. CDR3: CASSSQVYEQYV. Written as DNA, the CDR3 is TGTGCCAGCAGTTCACAGGTCTACGAGCAGTACGTC.

The chain has TRBV7-2 and TRBJ2-7, with a tentative D call TRBD1 (5 bases). Germline V CDR1 and CDR2: SGHTA, FQGNSA. Trimming left V 4 bases short and J 3 bases short, with 13 bases between. The CDR3 consists of 14 residues. The DNA of the CDR3 is TGTGCCAGCAGCTCCTCCGACAGTCTCTACGAGCAGTACGTC. It translates to CASSSSDSLYEQYV.

The chain joins TRBV9 to TRBJ2-5; weak D call: TRBD2 (6 bases). Trimming removed 0 bases from V and 0 bases from J, with 15 bases in between. CDR1 SGDLS and CDR2 YYNGEE come from the germline V gene. The CDR3 totals 17 residues. CDR3 protein: CASSVGGIAEDQETQYF. CDR3 nucleotide sequence: TGTGCCAGCAGCGTAGGCGGGATAGCGGAGGACCAAGAGACCCAGTACTTC.

This clone was recorded once. The rearrangement links TRBV2 to TRBJ1-5, with 8 nucleotides matching TRBD1. Germline trimming cut 5 bases from V and 1 base from J; bases unmatched to any gene: 4. The CDR3 is made up of 15 amino acids. CDR1 and CDR2 (germline): SNHLY, FYNNEI. As DNA, the CDR3 is TGTGCCAGCAGTCAGGACAGGGCCAGCAATCAGCCCCAGCATTTT. It codes for CASSQDRASNQPQHF.

This chain connects TRBV5-1 to TRBJ2-3; unclear D gene. Germline V gene lookup returns CDR1 SGHRS and CDR2 YFSETQ. The CDR3 contains 14 residues. V lost 0 bases and J 3 bases, leaving 8 bases between the germline ends. The chain's CDR3 is CASSLAGSTDTQYF. The DNA for the CDR3 is TGCGCCAGCAGCTTGGCTGGTAGTACAGATACGCAGTATTTT.

This clone occurred once. The chain uses TRBV19 and TRBJ2-2, with 9 bases matching TRBD2. The CDR3 covers 14 residues. The germline V gene has CDR1 LNHDA and CDR2 SQIVND (reference sequence). Germline trimming cut 6 bases from V and 2 bases from J; bases unmatched to any gene: 1. The DNA for the CDR3 is TGTGCCAGTAGGGGACTAGCCAACACCGGGGAGCTGTTTTTT. This codes for CASRGLANTGELFF. The complete variable domain, with remaining parts taken from reference TRBV19 and TRBJ2-2, reads DGGITQSPKYLFRKEGQNVTLSCEQNLNHDAMYWYRQDPGQGLRLIYYSQIVNDFQKGDIAEGYSVSREKKESFPLTVTSAQKNPTAFYLCASRGLANTGELFFGEGSRLTVL.

The rearrangement joins TRBV10-3 to TRBJ1-4, with a tentative D call TRBD1 (5 bases). Germline V gene data show CDR1 as ENHRY and CDR2 as SYGVKD. V dropped 8 bases and J dropped 6 bases, with 25 bases sitting between them. The CDR3 covers 17 residues. This CDR3 is CAIVAGLLVLGYEKLFF. For the CDR3, the DNA is TGTGCCATCGTAGCGGGACTTCTCGTGTTGGGGTATGAAAAACTGTTTTTT.

The genes are TRBV11-1 and TRBJ1-1; TRBD1 aligns across 11 bases. The CDR3 is 13 residues long. The germline CDR1 and CDR2 sequences are SGHAT and FQDESV (reference sequence). Trimming cost V 5 bases and J 8 bases; bases outside gene matches: 4. The CDR3 DNA reads TGTGCCAGCAGCCTCGGGACAGGGGGAGAAGCTTTCTTT. The encoded protein is CASSLGTGGEAFF.

V and J are TRBV29-1 and TRBJ1-2; 7 nucleotides line up with TRBD1. With 7 bases clipped from V and 0 bases from J, the junction kept 5 bases outside the gene matches. The V gene's germline CDR1 is SQVTM and CDR2 ANQGSEA. CDR3 length equals 13 residues. The CDR3 DNA reads as TGCAGCGCAAGGACAGGCACTAACTATGGCTACACCTTC. Translation: CSARTGTNYGYTF.

This rearrangement joins TRBV27 to TRBJ1-2; D unresolved. V lost 3 bases to trimming and J lost 4 bases, with 21 bases between them. Germline V gene sequence: CDR1 MNHEY, CDR2 SMNVEV (reference sequence). This CDR3 is built from 17 residues. CDR3 in DNA: TGTGCCAGCAGTTTGGATCCCTTGACACAAAGGATCTATGGCTACACCTTC. It encodes CASSLDPLTQRIYGYTF.